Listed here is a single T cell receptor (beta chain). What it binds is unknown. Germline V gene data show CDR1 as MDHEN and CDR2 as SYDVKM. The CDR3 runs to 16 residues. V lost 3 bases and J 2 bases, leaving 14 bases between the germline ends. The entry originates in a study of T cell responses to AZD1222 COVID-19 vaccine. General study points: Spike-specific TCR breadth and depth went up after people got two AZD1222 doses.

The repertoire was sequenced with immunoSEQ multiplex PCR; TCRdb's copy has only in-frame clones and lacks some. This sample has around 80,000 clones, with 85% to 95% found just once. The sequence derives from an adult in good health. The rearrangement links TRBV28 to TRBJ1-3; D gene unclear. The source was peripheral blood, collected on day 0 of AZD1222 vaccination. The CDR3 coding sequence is TGTGCCAGCAGTTTGCCTTCGGGGAGAACTGGAAACACCATATATTTT. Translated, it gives CASSLPSGRTGNTIYF.